Presented here are 31 T cell receptor beta chains from one specimen sequenced in a study of CD8 T cells in ankylosing spondylitis. A single record per CDR3 protein comes from TCRdb applying MiXCR to the 5' RACE reads. The table has over 150,000 distinct CDR3 sequences, roughly 12% seen once. The specimen was blood, either unsorted or a sorted T cell fraction (not recorded which). The receptors derive from a male donor with ankylosing spondylitis or in good health (not recorded which).

The chain recombines TRBV7-9 with TRBJ2-2; 8 positions agree with TRBD2. After removal of 6 bases from V and 0 bases from J, the junction contained 6 bases not matched to a gene. The CDR3 covers 16 residues. Per germline, CDR1 SEHNR and CDR2 FQNEAQ (reference sequence). Here the CDR3 reads CASRSGGDTNTGELFF. DNA for the CDR3: TGTGCCAGCAGATCCGGGGGGGATACGAACACCGGGGAGCTGTTTTTT.

In this sample, this clonotype turned up many times. This chain connects TRBV5-1 to TRBJ2-1; 12 nucleotides align to TRBD2. The CDR3 is made up of 14 amino acids. The V segment lost 3 bases and the J segment 7 bases; nucleotides outside the gene matches: 2. The germline V gene encodes CDR1 SGHRS and CDR2 YFSETQ. CDR3 sequence (DNA): TGCGCCAGCAGCTCCGGACTAGCGGGAAATGAGCAGTTCTTC. Translating gives CASSSGLAGNEQFF.

The V and J genes are TRBV28 and TRBJ2-7; TRBD2 matches at 7 bases. CDR1 is MDHEN and CDR2 is SYDVKM in the germline V gene. The CDR3 length is 16 residues. V shed 3 bases and J 7 bases; nucleotides not matched to a gene: 15. The CDR3 region has the DNA TGTGCCAGCAGTTTTGAGTCGGGAGGCTGGCCGGATGAGCAGTACTTC. Its protein is CASSFESGGWPDEQYF.

The V gene is TRBV2, the J gene TRBJ1-4, with a weak D call TRBD1 (6 bases). Between the trimmed V and J ends, which lost 11 bases and 5 bases, there was a span of 15 bases. Per the germline V gene, CDR1 is SNHLY and CDR2 is FYNNEI. The CDR3 spans 13 residues. This CDR3 reads CAQESQGNEKLFF. CDR3 bases: TGTGCCCAAGAGTCGCAGGGGAATGAAAAACTGTTTTTT.

This clonotype was seen repeatedly, ten times or more. J is TRBJ1-2 and V is TRBV12-3 or TRBV12-4, with 7 positions matching TRBD1. V dropped 5 bases and J dropped 4; count of bases not matched to a gene: 10. The CDR3 contains 15 residues. In DNA form, the CDR3 reads TGTGCCAGCAGTGAACACGACAGGGAGGCCTATGGCTACACCTTC. It codes for CASSEHDREAYGYTF.

The V and J genes are TRBV2 and TRBJ2-6, with D possibly TRBD2 on 6 matching bases. V lost 7 bases, J lost 2 bases, and 15 bases lay in between. The germline CDR1 and CDR2 sequences are SNHLY and FYNNEI. This CDR3 is 16 amino acids long. Here the CDR3 reads CASIRGWAAGANVLTF. DNA of the CDR3: TGTGCCAGCATTCGGGGGTGGGCAGCTGGGGCCAACGTCCTGACTTTC.

This clonotype has more than one count but fewer than ten. The rearrangement uses TRBV7-9 and TRBJ2-3, with TRBD2 identical over 11 bases. Germline values: CDR1 SEHNR, CDR2 FQNEAQ (reference sequence). CDR3 length: 17 amino acids. The V segment lost 5 bases and the J segment 1 base; nucleotides outside the gene matches: 8. DNA of the CDR3: TGTGCCAGCAGCCCCCCAGGGGGACTAGCGGGCACAGATACGCAGTATTTT. It yields the protein CASSPPGGLAGTDTQYF.

This clonotype came up a few times. The chain combines TRBV7-9 with TRBJ2-7; D perhaps matches TRBD1 (5 bases). This CDR3 spans 12 amino acids. Germline V gene data show CDR1 as SEHNR and CDR2 as FQNEAQ (reference sequence). The ends were cut back, 0 bases at V and 5 bases at J, with 5 bases in the middle. The CDR3 DNA follows: TGTGCCAGCAGCTTAGCCAGGGACGAGCAGTACTTC. It encodes CASSLARDEQYF.

This clonotype occurred a few times. The V call is TRBV27, the J call TRBJ2-1, with 13 bases aligning to TRBD2. This CDR3 has 15 amino acids. V trimming: 3 bases; J trimming: 5 bases; junction bases outside the gene matches: 1. Germline CDR1 MNHEY, CDR2 SMNVEV (reference sequence). The CDR3 region has the DNA TGTGCCAGCAGTTTGGGGACTAGCGGGGACAATGAGCAGTTCTTC. This gives the protein CASSLGTSGDNEQFF.

The table lists this clonotype with a few counts. The chain carries TRBV5-1 and TRBJ2-2, with D maybe TRBD2 (6 bases). Germline values: CDR1 SGHRS, CDR2 YFSETQ. V lost 2 bases and J lost 6, with 20 bases in between. The CDR3 has 17 residues. CDR3 sequence: CASSLHGGVSGSGELFF. CDR3 DNA: TGCGCCAGCAGCTTACATGGCGGGGTTTCGGGATCCGGGGAGCTGTTTTTT.

The chain couples TRBV20-1 to TRBJ1-2; D possibly corresponds to TRBD1 (5 bases). The germline V gene has CDR1 DFQATT and CDR2 SNEGSKA (reference sequence). Trimming removed 2 bases at V and 12 bases at J, with 16 bases between. The CDR3 covers 12 residues. CDR3 sequence (DNA): TGCAGTGCTAGATGGGGGACTGCAGAGGACACCTTC. Amino acids: CSARWGTAEDTF.

The table lists this clonotype with a few counts. The genes are TRBV29-1 and TRBJ2-6; 12 bases agree with TRBD1. The CDR3 is 16 residues long. V was clipped by 7 bases and J by 1 base; unmatched bases: 5. From germline, CDR1 is SQVTM and CDR2 ANQGSEA. In DNA, the CDR3 is TGCAGCGCTGTGGGACAGGGGGCGTCTGGGGCCAACGTCCTGACTTTC. Protein sequence: CSAVGQGASGANVLTF.

This clonotype was seen at least ten times. The chain joins TRBV12-3 or TRBV12-4 to TRBJ2-4, with D possibly matching TRBD2 (6 bases). The V gene lost 3 bases and the J gene lost 2 bases, with 8 bases spanning the gap. The CDR3 is made up of 14 amino acids. DNA for the CDR3: TGTGCCAGCAGTTTGGAGGGGCCCAAAAACATTCAGTACTTC. Its translation is CASSLEGPKNIQYF.

This clonotype was counted a few times. The chain combines TRBV19 with TRBJ2-2; TRBD1 matches at 7 bases. Losses at the gene ends were 3 bases for V and 7 bases for J; bases not matched to a gene: 14. The germline CDR1 and CDR2 sequences are LNHDA and SQIVND (reference sequence). This CDR3 region has 17 residues. The CDR3 reads CASSIPTGLYRDGELFF. CDR3 nucleotide sequence: TGTGCCAGTAGTATTCCGACAGGGCTGTATCGGGACGGGGAGCTGTTTTTT. The entire variable domain, with the rest obtained from reference TRBV19 and TRBJ2-2, is as follows: DGGITQSPKYLFRKEGQNVTLSCEQNLNHDAMYWYRQDPGQGLRLIYYSQIVNDFQKGDIAEGYSVSREKKESFPLTVTSAQKNPTAFYLCASSIPTGLYRDGELFFGEGSRLTVL.

There are a few counts of this clonotype. The chain joins TRBV7-6 to TRBJ2-3, with TRBD2 as a possible D gene (6 bases). The CDR3 is 14 residues long. The V end was cut by 5 bases, the J end by 4 bases, with 13 bases between. Germline V gene lookup returns CDR1 SGHVS and CDR2 FNYEAQ. The CDR3, as DNA: TGTGCCAGCAGCCCGGGACTTCGCTCAGATACGCAGTATTTT. It codes for CASSPGLRSDTQYF.

This clonotype was observed a few times. This sequence joins TRBV27 and TRBJ1-1; no firm D call. Germline CDR1 MNHEY, CDR2 SMNVEV (reference sequence). V was trimmed by 4 bases and J by 7 bases, leaving 13 bases between them. The CDR3 contains 13 residues. The DNA for the CDR3 is TGTGCCAGCAGTTCCGGGCCAATAGTTGAAGCTTTCTTT. Translated: CASSSGPIVEAFF.

This clonotype appeared a few times. V gene TRBV11-2 combines with J gene TRBJ2-1, with TRBD1 identical over 7 bases. Germline V lookup: CDR1 SGHAT, CDR2 FQNNGV. The J segment lost 5 bases and the V segment lost 4 bases, leaving 11 bases of the junction unmatched. CDR3 length: 16 amino acids. Here the CDR3 DNA reads TGTGCCAGCAGCTCGCTTAACCGGGACAGACACAATGAGCAGTTCTTC. Protein: CASSSLNRDRHNEQFF.

The chain carries TRBV7-9 and TRBJ1-1; D ambiguous. Trimming shortened V by 5 bases and J by 1 base, and 8 bases separated the two germline ends. Germline CDR1 is SEHNR and CDR2 is FQNEAQ (reference sequence). The length of the CDR3 is 13 residues. The CDR3 DNA reads TGTGCCAGCAGCGTGACTACGAACACTGAAGCTTTCTTT. The encoded protein is CASSVTTNTEAFF.

This clonotype was observed at least ten times. The CDR3 DNA reads TGCAGTGCTAGAGATGAGGCAGGGATCTACGAGCAGTACTTC. As protein: CSARDEAGIYEQYF. The rearrangement links TRBV20-1 to TRBJ2-7; the D gene is possibly TRBD1 (5 bases). V was clipped by 0 bases and J by 3 bases, with 12 bases between them. Germline CDR1 DFQATT, CDR2 SNEGSKA (reference sequence). The CDR3 loop spans 14 amino acids.

The rearrangement joins TRBV4-2 to TRBJ2-7, with a tentative D call TRBD2 (6 bases). V lost 4 bases, J lost 3 bases, and 16 bases lay in between. The germline V gene has CDR1 LGHNA and CDR2 YNFKEQ. This CDR3 is 15 amino acids long. The CDR3 region has the DNA TGTGCCAGCAGCCCAGGGATGCGGGGAGGCTACGAGCAGTACTTC. Translating gives CASSPGMRGGYEQYF.

The V gene is TRBV7-8, the J gene TRBJ1-5, with a possible D match to TRBD1 (6 bases). The CDR3 consists of 14 residues. V shed 4 bases and J shed 2 bases, with 9 bases lying between them. Germline V lookup: CDR1 SGHVS, CDR2 FQNEAQ. This CDR3 reads CASSSRGGNQPQHF. The CDR3 DNA reads as TGTGCCAGCAGCTCCAGGGGCGGCAATCAGCCCCAGCATTTT.

This rearrangement joins TRBV12-3 or TRBV12-4 to TRBJ2-3; 8 nucleotides align to TRBD2. With 7 bases clipped from V and 1 base from J, the junction kept 4 bases outside the gene matches. CDR3 length: 14 amino acids. The CDR3 sequence is CASNPAGGTDTQYF. CDR3 nucleotides: TGTGCCAGCAACCCAGCGGGAGGCACAGATACGCAGTATTTT.

This clonotype was counted only a few times. The chain is built from TRBV12-3 or TRBV12-4 and TRBJ1-5; D is possibly TRBD1 (5 bases). This CDR3 is built from 16 residues. V dropped 3 bases and J dropped 1 base, with 13 bases sitting between them. The CDR3 reads CASSFSLTVSNQPQHF. The DNA for the CDR3 is TGTGCCAGCAGTTTTTCATTGACAGTCAGCAATCAGCCCCAGCATTTT.

This clonotype was recorded at least ten times. The chain combines TRBV14 with TRBJ2-1, with 7 bases that match TRBD2. The length of the CDR3 is 16 residues. V was pared by 0 bases and J by 5 bases, with 7 bases of the junction left unmatched. Germline assignment: CDR1 SGHDN and CDR2 FVKESK. The CDR3 sequence is CASSQDERGAHNEQFF. The CDR3 region has the DNA TGTGCCAGCAGCCAAGATGAGCGGGGTGCCCACAATGAGCAGTTCTTC.

This clonotype was observed at least ten times. This chain connects TRBV6-1 to TRBJ1-1; no definite D call. The CDR3 loop spans 13 amino acids. Germline V gene data show CDR1 as MNHNS and CDR2 as SASEGT. Deletions cut 6 bases from V and 4 bases from J, with 12 bases between. Written as DNA, the CDR3 is TGTGCCAGCAGCCTCAGTTCATCCACTGAAGCTTTCTTT. Translated: CASSLSSSTEAFF.

The chain joins TRBV5-6 to TRBJ2-7; D remains ambiguous. The V and J ends lost 5 bases and 6 bases respectively, with 12 bases between them. The CDR3 is made up of 12 amino acids. Germline V CDR1 and CDR2: SGHDT, YYEEEE. The CDR3 DNA is TGTGCCAGCAGTTTATCGACAAGCGAGCAGTACTTC. Translating gives CASSLSTSEQYF.

The chain has TRBV2 and TRBJ2-1; 8 positions agree with TRBD2. The CDR3 totals 18 residues. Per germline, CDR1 SNHLY and CDR2 FYNNEI. J was trimmed by 4 bases and V by 4 bases; bases with no gene match: 15. This chain's CDR3 is CASSALADEPFFYNEQFF. CDR3 sequence (DNA): TGTGCCAGCAGTGCACTAGCGGACGAACCGTTTTTTTACAATGAGCAGTTCTTC.

This clonotype appeared once. The V and J genes are TRBV3-1 and TRBJ2-3, with 10 bases matching TRBD2. Trimming removed 0 bases from V and 5 bases from J; junction bases left unmatched: 5. Germline CDR1 reads LGHDT; CDR2 reads YNNKEL (reference sequence). CDR3 length: 16 amino acids. CDR3 protein: CASSQEPAGGRDTQYF. CDR3 sequence (DNA): TGTGCCAGCAGCCAAGAGCCAGCGGGGGGGAGAGATACGCAGTATTTT.

There are a few counts of this clonotype. DNA of the CDR3: TGTGCCAGCAGTTTCGTGGGTCAGCCCCAGCATTTT. Protein product: CASSFVGQPQHF. The chain has TRBV27 and TRBJ1-5, with unresolved D. Per the germline V gene, CDR1 is MNHEY and CDR2 is SMNVEV (reference sequence). Trimming shortened V by 3 bases and J by 6 bases, and 6 bases separated the two germline ends. The CDR3 runs to 12 residues.

This chain links TRBV9 with TRBJ1-6; possible D gene TRBD1, 6 bases. The CDR3 consists of 14 residues. The V end was cut by 0 bases, the J end by 14 bases, with 15 bases between. Germline V CDR1 and CDR2: SGDLS, YYNGEE. The CDR3 loop is CASSVGAGAFTLHF. The CDR3 nucleotides are TGTGCCAGCAGCGTAGGGGCGGGGGCGTTCACCCTCCACTTT.

The J gene is TRBJ2-7, the V gene TRBV9, with TRBD2 matching 11 bases. CDR3 size: 14 residues. The V gene end was trimmed by 2 bases and the J gene end by 3 bases; junction bases not matched to a gene: 1. Per the germline V gene, CDR1 is SGDLS and CDR2 is YYNGEE. The CDR3 is CASSVSGGDYEQYF. The CDR3 coding sequence is TGTGCCAGCAGCGTTAGCGGGGGGGACTACGAGCAGTACTTC.